The 26 T cell receptor beta chains given below trace back to one sample, sequenced in a study of spatial heterogeneity in lung cancer. Study outcomes and limitations: Higher tumor mutation counts went along with higher counts of expanded intratumoral alpha and beta TCRs.

Stated time point: sample taken at primary tumor resection. Their target antigens are unknown. TCRdb itself ran the 5' RACE reads through MiXCR, one entry per CDR3 protein. The sample lists some 10,000 distinct CDR3 sequences, 9.5% to 15% occurring once. The source material was lung tumor tissue, sampled at surgery. These receptors all stem from a male donor with early-stage non-small cell lung cancer.

By its share, this clonotype is medium-sized. The V gene is TRBV5-1, the J gene TRBJ2-1, with D possibly being TRBD1 (6 bases). This CDR3 spans 14 amino acids. The germline V gene encodes CDR1 SGHRS and CDR2 YFSETQ. V lost 0 bases and J 5 bases, leaving 9 bases between the germline ends. Written as DNA, the CDR3 is TGCGCCAGCAGCTTGGGGGCAGGGGACAATGAGCAGTTCTTC. Its protein is CASSLGAGDNEQFF. The full variable domain, in which reference TRBV5-1 and TRBJ2-1 provide the parts outside the CDR3, is KAGVTQTPRYLIKTRGQQVTLSCSPISGHRSVSWYQQTPGQGLQFLFEYFSETQRNKGNFPGRFSGRQFSNSRSEMNVSTLELGDSALYLCASSLGAGDNEQFFGPGTRLTVL.

At least ten counts were recorded for this clonotype. The chain links TRBV28 to TRBJ2-7, with a possible D match to TRBD1 (8 bases). Germline V gives CDR1 MDHEN, CDR2 SYDVKM. There are 15 residues in the CDR3. V lost 6 bases, J lost 4 bases, and 19 bases lay in between. The DNA for the CDR3 is TGTGCCAGCAGCCCGACAGGGGACTACCTTTACGAGCAGTACTTC. Translation: CASSPTGDYLYEQYF.

V usage is TRBV2 and J usage is TRBJ2-1; tentatively, D is TRBD2 (6 bases). This CDR3 contains 15 residues. Germline V gives CDR1 SNHLY, CDR2 FYNNEI. V dropped 7 bases and J dropped 0 bases, with 13 bases sitting between them. The chain's CDR3 is CASKRDGSSYNEQFF. CDR3 sequence (DNA): TGTGCCAGCAAGAGGGACGGGAGCTCCTACAATGAGCAGTTCTTC.

V usage is TRBV18 and J usage is TRBJ1-5; tentatively, D is TRBD1 (5 bases). CDR3 size: 14 residues. The V gene's germline CDR1 is KGHSH and CDR2 LQKENI. V was clipped by 6 bases and J by 5 bases, with 14 bases between them. For the CDR3, the DNA is TGTGCCAGCTCTGGGACGGCTTTTGATCAGCCCCAGCATTTT. Translation: CASSGTAFDQPQHF.

In its sample, this clonotype is medium-sized. In DNA form, the CDR3 reads TGCGCCAGCAGCCAAGCTCCTAGCGGGGGGCTTGGGGCCAACGTCCTGACTTTC. This translates into CASSQAPSGGLGANVLTF. The gene calls are TRBV4-3 and TRBJ2-6; 11 positions match TRBD2. J was trimmed by 3 bases and V by 1 base; bases with no gene match: 5. The CDR3 has 18 residues. Germline-derived CDR1 and CDR2 are LGHNA and YSLEER.

The chain uses TRBV7-2 and TRBJ2-1, with 7 positions matching TRBD2. This CDR3 is 16 amino acids long. Unmatched junction bases numbered 13, after V lost 1 base and J lost 10 bases. Looked up from germline, CDR1 is SGHTA and CDR2 is FQGNSA. The CDR3, as DNA: TGTGCCAGCAGCTTAGATAGCGCTAGCGGAGTTAGGGAGCAGTTCTTC. Translation gives CASSLDSASGVREQFF. Full variable domain (outside the CDR3, taken from reference TRBV7-2 and TRBJ2-1): GAGVSQSPSNKVTEKGKDVELRCDPISGHTALYWYRQSLGQGLEFLIYFQGNSAPDKSGLPSDRFSAERTGGSVSTLTIQRTQQEDSAVYLCASSLDSASGVREQFFGPGTRLTVL.

This clonotype was counted ten times or more. V and J are TRBV20-1 and TRBJ1-4, with TRBD1 as a possible D gene (6 bases). The V end was cut by 4 bases, the J end by 7 bases, with 13 bases between. Germline V gene sequence: CDR1 DFQATT, CDR2 SNEGSKA (reference sequence). The CDR3 spans 13 residues. CDR3 bases: TGCAGTGCTAAAGGGGGGGGTGGTGAAAAACTGTTTTTT. Translating it yields CSAKGGGGEKLFF.

This clonotype turned up a few times. The chain joins TRBV29-1 to TRBJ2-5; D call uncertain. The CDR3 is 14 amino acids. Trimming removed 3 bases from V and 4 bases from J, with 15 bases in between. Per the germline V gene, CDR1 is SQVTM and CDR2 is ANQGSEA. The CDR3 nucleotides are TGCAGCGTTGAGGAAGTCCGTACGGGAGAGACCCAGTACTTC. It encodes CSVEEVRTGETQYF.

This clonotype was seen at least ten times. The chain has TRBV6-2 or TRBV6-3 and TRBJ1-5; D might be TRBD1 (5 bases). Germline V lookup: CDR1 MNHEY, CDR2 SVGEGT. This CDR3 has 15 amino acids. Trimming left V 0 bases short and J 2 bases short, with 8 bases between. DNA for the CDR3: TGTGCCAGCAGTTACTCCGGGGGGGGCAATCAGCCCCAGCATTTT. It specifies CASSYSGGGNQPQHF.

This clonotype has more than one count but fewer than ten. The J gene is TRBJ2-7, the V gene TRBV6-5; TRBD1 is a possible D gene (6 bases). Trimming removed 6 bases at V and 6 bases at J, with 15 bases between. The CDR3 has 13 residues. Germline loops: CDR1 MNHEY, CDR2 SVGAGI. The DNA for the CDR3 is TGTGCCAGCAGCCTACAGGGTTGGGGCGAGCAGTACTTC. It yields the protein CASSLQGWGEQYF.

Only a few counts were recorded for this clonotype. This chain connects TRBV7-8 to TRBJ1-1; 8 bases align to TRBD1. Per germline, CDR1 SGHVS and CDR2 FQNEAQ. There are 16 residues in the CDR3. V lost 3 bases and J lost 0; bases outside the gene matches: 6. CDR3: CASSFTDREMNTEAFF. The CDR3 nucleotides are TGTGCCAGCAGCTTCACGGACAGGGAAATGAACACTGAAGCTTTCTTT.

A few counts support this clonotype. Written as DNA, the CDR3 is TGTGCCAGCAGCTTTAGGGGGGGCTCTAACACAGATACGCAGTATTTT. Its protein product is CASSFRGGSNTDTQYF. The rearrangement uses TRBV7-8 and TRBJ2-3; possibly TRBD2 for D (7 bases). Trimming left V 3 bases short and J 2 bases short, with 15 bases between. CDR3 length: 16 amino acids. Germline lookup yields CDR1 SGHVS and CDR2 FQNEAQ.

The chain uses TRBV5-1 and TRBJ2-1; 7 bases align to TRBD1. The J segment lost 5 bases and the V segment lost 0 bases, leaving 2 bases of the junction unmatched. In germline, CDR1 is SGHRS, CDR2 YFSETQ. CDR3 length: 14 residues. CDR3 coding DNA: TGCGCCAGCAGCTTGGGAGGGACAGACAATGAGCAGTTCTTC. Its protein is CASSLGGTDNEQFF.

The chain recombines TRBV7-9 with TRBJ1-1; 7 positions agree with TRBD1. After removal of 2 bases from V and 2 bases from J, the junction contained 5 bases not matched to a gene. Germline lookup yields CDR1 SEHNR and CDR2 FQNEAQ (reference sequence). The CDR3 runs to 15 residues. The CDR3 is CASSLIGTANTEAFF. The DNA for the CDR3 is TGTGCCAGCAGCTTAATCGGGACAGCTAACACTGAAGCTTTCTTT.

J is TRBJ2-7 and V is TRBV27; 7 nucleotides align to TRBD1. The CDR3 is 13 residues long. V lost 5 bases, J lost 0 bases, and 1 base stayed unmatched. Germline V lookup: CDR1 MNHEY, CDR2 SMNVEV (reference sequence). CDR3 sequence: CASSDRVSYEQYF. The CDR3 nucleotides are TGTGCCAGCAGTGACAGGGTCTCCTACGAGCAGTACTTC.

V is TRBV7-2 and J is TRBJ1-1, with unresolved D. Between the trimmed V and J ends, which lost 2 bases and 1 base, there was a span of 11 bases. CDR3 length: 15 amino acids. The V gene's germline CDR1 is SGHTA and CDR2 FQGNSA. CDR3 protein: CASSLSRNQNTEAFF. For the CDR3, the DNA is TGTGCCAGCAGCTTATCCCGTAACCAGAACACTGAAGCTTTCTTT.

In its sample, this clonotype was seen many times. As DNA, the CDR3 is TGTGCCAGCAGTTTAGGGACCCTGGGGCGCGAGCAGTACTTC. Encoded protein: CASSLGTLGREQYF. This chain uses TRBV28 with TRBJ2-7; possibly TRBD1 or TRBD2 for D (5 bases each). Germline V CDR1 and CDR2: MDHEN, SYDVKM. The CDR3 is 14 amino acids. V was shortened by 2 bases and J by 6 bases, with 14 bases between the two germline ends.

This clonotype was observed many times. The chain employs TRBV2 and TRBJ2-3, with D perhaps TRBD1 or TRBD2 (5 bases each). Between the trimmed V and J ends, which lost 6 bases and 4 bases, there was a span of 11 bases. Germline V gene lookup returns CDR1 SNHLY and CDR2 FYNNEI. This CDR3 is built from 13 residues. The CDR3 bases are TGTGCCAGCAGCCGGGACGTTTCAGATACGCAGTATTTT. Its protein is CASSRDVSDTQYF.

The J gene is TRBJ1-4, the V gene TRBV5-1, with D perhaps TRBD1 (5 bases). CDR3 size: 14 residues. The V and J ends lost 4 bases and 8 bases respectively, with 15 bases between them. CDR1 and CDR2 from the germline V gene are SGHRS and YFSETQ. CDR3 sequence: CASSPGTSTEKLFF. The CDR3, as DNA: TGCGCCAGCAGCCCCGGGACCTCGACGGAAAAACTGTTTTTT. The full variable domain, completed using reference TRBV5-1 and TRBJ1-4, is KAGVTQTPRYLIKTRGQQVTLSCSPISGHRSVSWYQQTPGQGLQFLFEYFSETQRNKGNFPGRFSGRQFSNSRSEMNVSTLELGDSALYLCASSPGTSTEKLFFGSGTQLSVL.

The table lists this clonotype with a few counts. The rearrangement uses TRBV9 and TRBJ2-2; unclear D gene. CDR3 length: 16 amino acids. Trimming removed 1 base from V and 2 bases from J, with 12 bases in between. The V gene's germline CDR1 is SGDLS and CDR2 YYNGEE. Here the CDR3 reads CASSVNIGANTGELFF. CDR3 DNA sequence: TGTGCCAGCAGCGTAAACATAGGTGCTAACACCGGGGAGCTGTTTTTT.

This chain joins TRBV28 and TRBJ2-5; 8 bases match TRBD2. The V gene end was trimmed by 5 bases and the J gene end by 5 bases; junction bases not matched to a gene: 7. CDR1 and CDR2 (germline): MDHEN, SYDVKM. The length of the CDR3 is 14 residues. The DNA of the CDR3 is TGTGCCAGCAGTCGCGGGGGGCAACCGGAGACCCAGTACTTC. Amino acids: CASSRGGQPETQYF.

Sample share makes this clonotype medium-sized. This chain joins TRBV20-1 and TRBJ1-5, with D perhaps matching TRBD1 (6 bases). V shed 1 base and J shed 0 bases, with 16 bases lying between them. CDR3 length: 17 amino acids. CDR1 and CDR2 (germline): DFQATT, SNEGSKA (reference sequence). The CDR3: CSARVASRGLSNQPQHF. The CDR3 nucleotides are TGCAGTGCTAGAGTGGCCTCCAGGGGCCTTAGCAATCAGCCCCAGCATTTT.

The V and J genes are TRBV19 and TRBJ1-3; the D is unclear. The germline V and J ends were trimmed by 10 bases and 4 bases, with 14 bases remaining between them. Germline CDR1 reads LNHDA; CDR2 reads SQIVND (reference sequence). This CDR3 has 13 amino acids. The chain's CDR3 is CATRRLIGNTIYF. The DNA for the CDR3 is TGTGCCACCCGACGCCTCATAGGAAACACCATATATTTT.

Many counts were recorded for this clonotype. This chain connects TRBV7-2 to TRBJ2-3; 7 bases align to TRBD2. The ends lost 3 bases at V and 5 bases at J; junction bases unmatched: 5. The CDR3 is 14 residues long. The germline CDR1 and CDR2 sequences are SGHTA and FQGNSA. In DNA form, the CDR3 reads TGTGCCAGCAGCTTCCGGGGGAGGGAAGATACGCAGTATTTT. Encoded protein: CASSFRGREDTQYF.

This clonotype has only a few counts. This chain connects TRBV7-2 to TRBJ2-3; D tentatively reads TRBD1 or TRBD2 (5 bases each). The CDR3 runs 13 residues. In germline, CDR1 is SGHTA, CDR2 FQGNSA. The V end was cut by 5 bases, the J end by 3 bases, with 9 bases between. Written as DNA, the CDR3 is TGTGCCAGCAGCCAGGGACGTACAGATACGCAGTATTTT. This sequence encodes CASSQGRTDTQYF.

The V and J genes are TRBV5-1 and TRBJ2-2; a possible D gene is TRBD2 (6 bases). Germline V CDR1 and CDR2: SGHRS, YFSETQ. This CDR3 is built from 15 residues. V was shortened by 3 bases and J by 0 bases, with 9 bases between the two germline ends. CDR3 in DNA: TGCGCCAGCAGCTACAGCGGGCCGAACACCGGGGAGCTGTTTTTT. It translates to CASSYSGPNTGELFF.